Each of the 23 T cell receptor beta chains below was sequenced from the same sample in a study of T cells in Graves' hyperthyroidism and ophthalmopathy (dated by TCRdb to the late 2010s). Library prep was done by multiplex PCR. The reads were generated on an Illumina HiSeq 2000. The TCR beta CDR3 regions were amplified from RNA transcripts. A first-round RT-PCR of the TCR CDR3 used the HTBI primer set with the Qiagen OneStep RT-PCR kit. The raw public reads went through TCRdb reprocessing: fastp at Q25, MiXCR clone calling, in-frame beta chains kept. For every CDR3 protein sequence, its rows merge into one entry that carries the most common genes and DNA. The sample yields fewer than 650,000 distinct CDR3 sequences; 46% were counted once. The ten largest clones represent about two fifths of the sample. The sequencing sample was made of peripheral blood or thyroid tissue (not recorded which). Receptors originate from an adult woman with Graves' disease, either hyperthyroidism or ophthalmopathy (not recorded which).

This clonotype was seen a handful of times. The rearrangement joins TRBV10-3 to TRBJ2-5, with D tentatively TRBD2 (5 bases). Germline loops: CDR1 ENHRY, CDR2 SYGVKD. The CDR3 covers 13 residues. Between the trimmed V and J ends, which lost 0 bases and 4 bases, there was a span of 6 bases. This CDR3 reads CAISESLAETQYF. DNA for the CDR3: TGTGCCATCAGTGAGTCGCTAGCAGAGACCCAGTACTTC.

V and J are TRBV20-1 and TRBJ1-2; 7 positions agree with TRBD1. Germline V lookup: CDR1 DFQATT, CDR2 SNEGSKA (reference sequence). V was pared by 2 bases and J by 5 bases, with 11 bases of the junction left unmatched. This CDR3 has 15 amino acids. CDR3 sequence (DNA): TGCAGTGCTAGAAGCGGGACAGTTGGACCTTATGGCTACACCTTC. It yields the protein CSARSGTVGPYGYTF.

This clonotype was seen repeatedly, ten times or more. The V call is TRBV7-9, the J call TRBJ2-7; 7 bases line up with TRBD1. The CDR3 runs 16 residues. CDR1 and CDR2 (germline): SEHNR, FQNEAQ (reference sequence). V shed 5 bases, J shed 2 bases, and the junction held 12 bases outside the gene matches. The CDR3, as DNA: TGTGCCAGCAGCCAGATGTTGGGACAGAACACCTACGAGCAGTACTTC. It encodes CASSQMLGQNTYEQYF.

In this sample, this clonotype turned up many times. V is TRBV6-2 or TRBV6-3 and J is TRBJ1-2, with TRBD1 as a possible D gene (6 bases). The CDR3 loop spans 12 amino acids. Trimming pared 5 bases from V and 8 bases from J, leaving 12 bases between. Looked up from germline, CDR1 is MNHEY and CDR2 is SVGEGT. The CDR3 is CASSRQVGGYTF. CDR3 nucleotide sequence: TGTGCCAGCAGTCGACAGGTTGGCGGCTACACCTTC.

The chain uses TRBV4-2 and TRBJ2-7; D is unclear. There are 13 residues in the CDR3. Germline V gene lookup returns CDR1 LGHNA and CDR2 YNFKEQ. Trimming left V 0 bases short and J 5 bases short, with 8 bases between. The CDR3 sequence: CASSQDPRDEQYF. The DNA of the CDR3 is TGTGCCAGCAGCCAAGATCCCCGGGACGAGCAGTACTTC.

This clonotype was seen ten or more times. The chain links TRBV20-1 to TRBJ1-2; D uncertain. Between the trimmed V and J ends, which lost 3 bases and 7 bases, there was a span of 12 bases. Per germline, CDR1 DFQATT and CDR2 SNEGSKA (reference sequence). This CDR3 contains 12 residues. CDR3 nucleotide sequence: TGCAGTGCTAGTTGGGGTCGGGCTGGCTACACCTTC. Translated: CSASWGRAGYTF.

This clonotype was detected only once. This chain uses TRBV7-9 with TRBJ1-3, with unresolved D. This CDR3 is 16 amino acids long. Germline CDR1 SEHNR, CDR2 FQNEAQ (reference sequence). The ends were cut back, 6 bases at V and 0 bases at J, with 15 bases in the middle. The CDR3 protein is CASRGGFGDSGNTIYF. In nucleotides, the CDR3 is TGTGCCAGCAGGGGAGGGTTCGGCGACTCTGGAAACACCATATATTTT.

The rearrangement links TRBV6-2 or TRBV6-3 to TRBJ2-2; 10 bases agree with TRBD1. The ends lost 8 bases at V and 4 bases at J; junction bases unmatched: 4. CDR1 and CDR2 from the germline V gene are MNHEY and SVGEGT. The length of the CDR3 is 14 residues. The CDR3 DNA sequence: TGTGCCAGCCGACGACAGGGGGCCACCGGGGAGCTGTTTTTT. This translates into CASRRQGATGELFF.

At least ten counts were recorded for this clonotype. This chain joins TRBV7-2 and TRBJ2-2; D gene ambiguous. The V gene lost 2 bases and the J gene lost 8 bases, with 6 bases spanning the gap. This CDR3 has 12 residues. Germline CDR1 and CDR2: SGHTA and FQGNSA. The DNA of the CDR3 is TGTGCCAGCAGCTTAAGGTGGGGGGAGCTGTTTTTT. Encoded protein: CASSLRWGELFF.

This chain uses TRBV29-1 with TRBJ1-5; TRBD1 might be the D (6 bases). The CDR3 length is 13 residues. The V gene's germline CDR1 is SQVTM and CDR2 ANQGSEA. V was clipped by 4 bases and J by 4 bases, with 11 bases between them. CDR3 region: CSVGTAINQPQHF. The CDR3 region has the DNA TGCAGCGTTGGGACAGCGATTAATCAGCCCCAGCATTTT.

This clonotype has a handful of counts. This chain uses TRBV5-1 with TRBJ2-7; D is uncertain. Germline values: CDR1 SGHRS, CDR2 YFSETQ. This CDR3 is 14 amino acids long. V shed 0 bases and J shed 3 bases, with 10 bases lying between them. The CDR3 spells CASSLAEQFYEQYF. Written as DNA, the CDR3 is TGCGCCAGCAGCTTGGCCGAACAGTTCTACGAGCAGTACTTC.

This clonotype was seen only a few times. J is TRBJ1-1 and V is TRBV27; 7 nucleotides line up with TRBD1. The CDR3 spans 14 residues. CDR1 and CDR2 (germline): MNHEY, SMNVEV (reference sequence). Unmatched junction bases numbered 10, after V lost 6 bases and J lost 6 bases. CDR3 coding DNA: TGTGCCAGCAGAAGGGACAGAAATATGCCTGAAGCTTTCTTT. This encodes CASRRDRNMPEAFF.

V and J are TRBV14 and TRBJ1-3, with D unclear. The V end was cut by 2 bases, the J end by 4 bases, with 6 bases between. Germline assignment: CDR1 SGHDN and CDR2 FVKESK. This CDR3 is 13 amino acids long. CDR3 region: CASSQLPGNTIYF. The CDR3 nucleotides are TGTGCCAGCAGCCAACTGCCGGGAAACACCATATATTTT.

In DNA form, the CDR3 reads TGTGCCAGCAGCCACATACTGGGGAATCAGCCCCAGCATTTT. Protein product: CASSHILGNQPQHF. The V gene is TRBV28, the J gene TRBJ1-5; no definite D call. Trimming shortened V by 6 bases and J by 4 bases, and 13 bases separated the two germline ends. Looked up from germline, CDR1 is MDHEN and CDR2 is SYDVKM. This CDR3 has 14 amino acids.

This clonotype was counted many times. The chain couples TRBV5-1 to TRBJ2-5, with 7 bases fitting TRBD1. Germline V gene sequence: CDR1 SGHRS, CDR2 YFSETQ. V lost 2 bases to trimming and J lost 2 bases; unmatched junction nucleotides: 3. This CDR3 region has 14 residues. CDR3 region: CASSLQGNQETQYF. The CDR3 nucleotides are TGCGCCAGCAGCTTACAGGGGAATCAAGAGACCCAGTACTTC.

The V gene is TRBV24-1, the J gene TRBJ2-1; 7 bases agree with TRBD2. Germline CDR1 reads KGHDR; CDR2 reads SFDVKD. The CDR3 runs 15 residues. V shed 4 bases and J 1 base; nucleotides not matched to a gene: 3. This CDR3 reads CATSDSGGSYNEQFF. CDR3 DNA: TGTGCCACCAGTGACTCCGGGGGGTCCTACAATGAGCAGTTCTTC.

The DNA of the CDR3 is TGCAGTGCTAGTATGACAGGTTATTACAATGAGCAGTTCTTC. Amino acids: CSASMTGYYNEQFF. The chain joins TRBV20-1 to TRBJ2-1, with D perhaps matching TRBD1 (6 bases). Germline values: CDR1 DFQATT, CDR2 SNEGSKA (reference sequence). V was trimmed by 3 bases and J by 4 bases, leaving 13 bases between them. The CDR3 length is 14 residues.

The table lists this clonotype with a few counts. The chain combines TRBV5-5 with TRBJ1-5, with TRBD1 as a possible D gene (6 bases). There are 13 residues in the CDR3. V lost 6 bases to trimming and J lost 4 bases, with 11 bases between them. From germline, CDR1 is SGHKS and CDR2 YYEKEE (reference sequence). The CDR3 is CASTLGANQPQHF. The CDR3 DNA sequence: TGTGCCAGCACCCTGGGGGCTAATCAGCCCCAGCATTTT.

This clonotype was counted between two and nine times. For the CDR3, the DNA is TGCGCCAGCAGCCCCGGAAACAGGGGGCAGGCTGAAGCTTTCTTT. This encodes CASSPGNRGQAEAFF. The V call is TRBV4-1, the J call TRBJ1-1; 9 positions agree with TRBD1. Trimming took 4 bases from V and 6 from J; bases not matched to a gene: 9. There are 15 residues in the CDR3. Germline-derived CDR1 and CDR2 are MGHRA and YSYEKL.

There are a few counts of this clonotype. This chain's CDR3 is CASSLWVGGYTF. The DNA for the CDR3 is TGTGCCAGCAGCTTATGGGTGGGCGGCTACACCTTC. The chain links TRBV7-9 to TRBJ1-2; D gene unclear. CDR3 length equals 12 residues. V dropped 2 bases and J dropped 8 bases, with 9 bases sitting between them. In germline, CDR1 is SEHNR, CDR2 FQNEAQ (reference sequence). Combining the CDR3 with reference TRBV7-9 and TRBJ1-2 gives the whole variable domain DTGVSQNPRHKITKRGQNVTFRCDPISEHNRLYWYRQTLGQGPEFLTYFQNEAQLEKSRLLSDRFSAERPKGSFSTLEIQRTEQGDSAMYLCASSLWVGGYTFGSGTRLTVV.

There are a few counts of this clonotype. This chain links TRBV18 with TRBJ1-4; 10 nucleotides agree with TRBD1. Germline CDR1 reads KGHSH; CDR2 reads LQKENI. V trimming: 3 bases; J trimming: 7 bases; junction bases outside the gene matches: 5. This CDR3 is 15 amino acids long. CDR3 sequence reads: CASSPGDRGFEKLFF. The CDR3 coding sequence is TGTGCCAGCTCACCGGGGGACAGGGGATTTGAAAAACTGTTTTTT.

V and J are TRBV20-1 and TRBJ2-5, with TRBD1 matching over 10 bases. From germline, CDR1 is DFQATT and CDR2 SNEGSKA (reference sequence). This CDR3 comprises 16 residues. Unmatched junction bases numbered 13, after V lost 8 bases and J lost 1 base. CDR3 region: CSQPIRDRGRQETQYF. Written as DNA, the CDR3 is TGCAGTCAACCTATCCGGGACAGGGGACGCCAAGAGACCCAGTACTTC.

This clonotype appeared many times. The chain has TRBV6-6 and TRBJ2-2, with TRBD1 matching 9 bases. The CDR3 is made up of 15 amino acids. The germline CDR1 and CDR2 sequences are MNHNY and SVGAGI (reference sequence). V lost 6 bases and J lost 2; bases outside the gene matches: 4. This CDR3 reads CASSSGQGNTGELFF. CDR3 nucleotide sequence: TGTGCCAGCAGCTCGGGACAGGGTAACACCGGGGAGCTGTTTTTT.